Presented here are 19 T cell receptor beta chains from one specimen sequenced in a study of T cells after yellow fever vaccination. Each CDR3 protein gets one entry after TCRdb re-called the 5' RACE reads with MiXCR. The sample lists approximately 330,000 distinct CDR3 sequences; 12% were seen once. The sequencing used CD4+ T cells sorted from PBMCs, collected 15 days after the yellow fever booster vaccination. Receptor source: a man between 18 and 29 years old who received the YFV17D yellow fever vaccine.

The CDR3 sequence is CASSPGTGIYGYTF. The CDR3 DNA sequence: TGTGCCAGCTCACCAGGGACAGGGATTTATGGCTACACCTTC. The chain combines TRBV18 with TRBJ1-2; 9 nucleotides align to TRBD1. The V and J ends lost 2 bases and 5 bases, in that order; junction bases with no gene match: 3. CDR3 length: 14 residues. From germline, CDR1 is KGHSH and CDR2 LQKENI. Variable domain in full (rest from reference TRBV18 and TRBJ1-2): NAGVMQNPRHLVRRRGQEARLRCSPMKGHSHVYWYRQLPEEGLKFMVYLQKENIIDESGMPKERFSAEFPKEGPSILRIQQVVRGDSAAYFCASSPGTGIYGYTFGSGTRLTVV.

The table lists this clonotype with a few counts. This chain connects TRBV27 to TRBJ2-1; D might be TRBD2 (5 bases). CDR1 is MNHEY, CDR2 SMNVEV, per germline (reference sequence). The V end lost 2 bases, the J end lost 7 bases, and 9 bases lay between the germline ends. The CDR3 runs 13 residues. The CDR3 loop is CASSLEGWNEQFF. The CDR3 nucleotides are TGTGCCAGCAGTTTAGAGGGTTGGAATGAGCAGTTCTTC.

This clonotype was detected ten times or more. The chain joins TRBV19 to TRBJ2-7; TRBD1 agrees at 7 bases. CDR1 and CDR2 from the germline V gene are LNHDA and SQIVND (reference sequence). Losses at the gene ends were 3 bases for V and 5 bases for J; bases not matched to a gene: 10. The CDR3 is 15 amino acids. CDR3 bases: TGTGCCAGTAGTATCGCCGGACAGGATCCCAACGAGCAGTACTTC. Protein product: CASSIAGQDPNEQYF.

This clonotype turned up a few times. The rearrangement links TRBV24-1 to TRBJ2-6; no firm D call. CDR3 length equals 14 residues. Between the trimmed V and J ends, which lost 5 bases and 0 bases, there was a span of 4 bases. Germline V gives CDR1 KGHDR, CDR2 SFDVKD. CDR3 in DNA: TGTGCCACCAGTGGTCCCTCTGGGGCCAACGTCCTGACTTTC. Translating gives CATSGPSGANVLTF.

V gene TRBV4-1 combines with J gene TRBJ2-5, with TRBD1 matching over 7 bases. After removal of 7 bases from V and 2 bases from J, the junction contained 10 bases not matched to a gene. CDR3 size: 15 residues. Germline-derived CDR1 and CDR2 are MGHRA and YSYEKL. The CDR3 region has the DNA TGCGCCAGCACTTCTACGGGACAGCAACAAGAGACCCAGTACTTC. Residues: CASTSTGQQQETQYF.

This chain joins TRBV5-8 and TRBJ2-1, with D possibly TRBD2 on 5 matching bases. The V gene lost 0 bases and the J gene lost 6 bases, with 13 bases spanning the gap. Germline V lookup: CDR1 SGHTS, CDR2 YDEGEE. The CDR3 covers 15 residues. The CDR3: CASSLGAGRANEQFF. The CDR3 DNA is TGTGCCAGCAGCTTGGGGGCGGGCCGCGCCAATGAGCAGTTCTTC.

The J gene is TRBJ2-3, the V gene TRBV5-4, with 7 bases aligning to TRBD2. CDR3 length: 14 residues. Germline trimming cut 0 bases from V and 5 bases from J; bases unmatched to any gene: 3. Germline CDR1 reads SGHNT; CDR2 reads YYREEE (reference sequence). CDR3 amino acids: CASSLGGGIDTQYF. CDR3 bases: TGTGCCAGCAGCTTGGGCGGGGGAATAGATACGCAGTATTTT. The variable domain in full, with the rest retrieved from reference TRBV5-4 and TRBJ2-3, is ETGVTQSPTHLIKTRGQQVTLRCSSQSGHNTVSWYQQALGQGPQFIFQYYREEENGRGNFPPRFSGLQFPNYSSELNVNALELDDSALYLCASSLGGGIDTQYFGPGTRLTVL.

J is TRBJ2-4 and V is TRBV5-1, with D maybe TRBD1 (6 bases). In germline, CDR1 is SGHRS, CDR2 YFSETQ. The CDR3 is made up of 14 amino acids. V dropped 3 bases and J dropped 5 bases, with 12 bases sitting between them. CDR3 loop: CASSSQGSENIQYF. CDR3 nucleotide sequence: TGCGCCAGCAGCTCACAGGGATCCGAAAACATTCAGTACTTC.

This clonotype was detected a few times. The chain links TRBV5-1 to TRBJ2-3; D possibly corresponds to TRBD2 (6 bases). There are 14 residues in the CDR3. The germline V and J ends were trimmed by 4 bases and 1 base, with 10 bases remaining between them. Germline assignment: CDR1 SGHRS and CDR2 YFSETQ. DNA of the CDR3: TGCGCCAGCAGCAGACTAGGAGGCACAGATACGCAGTATTTT. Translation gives CASSRLGGTDTQYF.

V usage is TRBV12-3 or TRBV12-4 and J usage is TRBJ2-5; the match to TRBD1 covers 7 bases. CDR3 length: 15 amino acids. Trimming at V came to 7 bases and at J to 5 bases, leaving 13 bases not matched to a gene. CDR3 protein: CASNQQGIVRETQYF. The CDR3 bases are TGTGCCAGCAACCAACAGGGGATTGTGCGGGAGACCCAGTACTTC.

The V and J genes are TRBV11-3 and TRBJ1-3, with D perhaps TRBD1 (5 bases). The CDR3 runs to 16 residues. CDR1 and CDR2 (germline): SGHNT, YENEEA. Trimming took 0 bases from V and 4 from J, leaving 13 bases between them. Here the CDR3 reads CASSLDLSGRGNTIYF. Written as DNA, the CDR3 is TGTGCCAGCAGCTTAGATCTTTCGGGGCGCGGAAACACCATATATTTT.

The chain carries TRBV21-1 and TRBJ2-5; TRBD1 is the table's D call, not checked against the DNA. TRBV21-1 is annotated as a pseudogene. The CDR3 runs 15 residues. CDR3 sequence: CASRFDRDCRETQYF. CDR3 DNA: TGTGCCAGCAGATTCGACAGGGATTGTCGAGAGACCCAGTACTTC.

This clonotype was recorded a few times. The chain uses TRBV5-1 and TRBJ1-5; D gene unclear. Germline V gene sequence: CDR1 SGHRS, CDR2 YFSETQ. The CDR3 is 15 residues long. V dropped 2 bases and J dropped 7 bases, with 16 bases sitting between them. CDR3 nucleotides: TGCGCCAGCAGCTTAGACATCAACCGGGGACAGCCCCAGCATTTT. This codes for CASSLDINRGQPQHF. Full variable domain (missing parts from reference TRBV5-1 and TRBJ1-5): KAGVTQTPRYLIKTRGQQVTLSCSPISGHRSVSWYQQTPGQGLQFLFEYFSETQRNKGNFPGRFSGRQFSNSRSEMNVSTLELGDSALYLCASSLDINRGQPQHFGDGTRLSIL.

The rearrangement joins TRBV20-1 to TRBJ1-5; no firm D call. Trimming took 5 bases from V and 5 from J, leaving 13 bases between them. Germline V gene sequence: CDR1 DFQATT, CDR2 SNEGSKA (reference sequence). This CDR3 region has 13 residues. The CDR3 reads CSAGGWADQPQHF. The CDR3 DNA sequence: TGCAGTGCTGGTGGCTGGGCGGATCAGCCCCAGCATTTT.

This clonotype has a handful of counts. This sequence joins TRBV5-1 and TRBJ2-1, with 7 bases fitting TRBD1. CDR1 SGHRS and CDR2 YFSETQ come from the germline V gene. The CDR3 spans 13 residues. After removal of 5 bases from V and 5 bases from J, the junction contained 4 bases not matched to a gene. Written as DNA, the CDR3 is TGCGCCAGCAGGGGGGACAGCCACAATGAGCAGTTCTTC. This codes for CASRGDSHNEQFF.

For the CDR3, the DNA is TGTGCCAGCAGTGGCCGGACAGGCAATTCACCCCTCCACTTT. Amino acids: CASSGRTGNSPLHF. This chain joins TRBV2 and TRBJ1-6; 7 bases match TRBD1. The length of the CDR3 is 14 residues. CDR1 and CDR2 from the germline V gene are SNHLY and FYNNEI. V lost 4 bases, J lost 7 bases, and 4 bases stayed unmatched.

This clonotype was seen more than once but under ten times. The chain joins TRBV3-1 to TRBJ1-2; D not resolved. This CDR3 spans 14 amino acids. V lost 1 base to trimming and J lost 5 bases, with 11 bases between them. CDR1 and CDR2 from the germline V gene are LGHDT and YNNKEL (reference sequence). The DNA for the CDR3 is TGTGCCAGCAGCCAAGGGTTTATGTCGTATGGCTACACCTTC. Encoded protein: CASSQGFMSYGYTF.

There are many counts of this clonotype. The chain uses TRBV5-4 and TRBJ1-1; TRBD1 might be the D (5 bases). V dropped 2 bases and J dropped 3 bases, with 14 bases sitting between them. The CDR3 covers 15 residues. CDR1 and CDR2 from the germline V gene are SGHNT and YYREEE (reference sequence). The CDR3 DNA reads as TGTGCCAGCAGCTTCAAATCGGGGGGGGACACTGAAGCTTTCTTT. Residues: CASSFKSGGDTEAFF.

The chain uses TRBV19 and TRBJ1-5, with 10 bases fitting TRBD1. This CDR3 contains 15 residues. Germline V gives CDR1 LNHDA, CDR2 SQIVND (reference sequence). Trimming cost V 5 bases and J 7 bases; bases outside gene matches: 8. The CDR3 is CASSGQTGGGQPQHF. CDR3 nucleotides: TGTGCCAGTAGTGGGCAGACAGGGGGCGGCCAGCCCCAGCATTTT.